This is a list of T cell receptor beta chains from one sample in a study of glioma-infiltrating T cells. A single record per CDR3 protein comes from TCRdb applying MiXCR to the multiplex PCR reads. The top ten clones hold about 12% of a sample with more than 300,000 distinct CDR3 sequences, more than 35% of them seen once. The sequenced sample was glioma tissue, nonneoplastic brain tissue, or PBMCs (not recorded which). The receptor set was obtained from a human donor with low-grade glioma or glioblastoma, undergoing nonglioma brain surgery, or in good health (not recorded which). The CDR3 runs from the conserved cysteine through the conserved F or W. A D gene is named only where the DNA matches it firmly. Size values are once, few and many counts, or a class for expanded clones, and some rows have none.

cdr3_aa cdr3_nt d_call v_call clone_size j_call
CASSFSGTNNEQFF TGTGCCAGCAGCTTTAGCGGGACAAACAATGAGCAGTTCTTC TRBD2 TRBV7-3 few TRBJ2-1
CASSAKRGLTEAFF TGTGCCAGCAGCGCTAAAAGGGGGCTCACTGAAGCTTTCTTT TRBD1 TRBV7-9 . TRBJ1-1
CASSPLGGSRVDTQYF TGTGCCAGCTCACCACTGGGAGGAAGTCGCGTCGATACGCAGTATTTT . TRBV18 . TRBJ2-3
CASSPSGTGSYEQYF TGTGCCAGCAGCCCCTCGGGGACAGGGTCCTACGAGCAGTACTTC TRBD1 TRBV5-4 . TRBJ2-7
CSAKGQGSDTQYF TGCAGTGCTAAAGGACAGGGATCAGATACGCAGTATTTT TRBD1 TRBV20-1 few TRBJ2-3
CASSLWLGPNSNQPQHF TGTGCCAGCAGTTTATGGTTGGGCCCCAATAGCAATCAGCCCCAGCATTTT . TRBV12-3/TRBV12-4 few TRBJ1-5
CASKIIGGLNTEAFF TGTGCCAGCAAAATAATAGGGGGCTTGAACACTGAAGCTTTCTTT TRBD1 TRBV28 few TRBJ1-1
CSAPTGLWTEAFF TGCAGTGCACCAACAGGGCTATGGACTGAAGCTTTCTTT . TRBV20-1 . TRBJ1-1
CATRRQNTGELFF TGTGCCACCAGGAGACAGAACACCGGGGAGCTGTTTTTT . TRBV24-1 . TRBJ2-2
CASSFAGRAYEQYF TGTGCCAGCAGTTTCGCTGGCAGGGCCTACGAGCAGTACTTC . TRBV28 . TRBJ2-7
CSAMGSPYNEQFF TGCAGTGCAATGGGGAGTCCCTACAATGAGCAGTTCTTC . TRBV20-1 . TRBJ2-1
CASRTQGTEAFF TGTGCCAGCAGAACCCAGGGGACTGAAGCTTTCTTT . TRBV7-9 many TRBJ1-1
CASSQKLAGDLSYNEQFF TGTGCCAGCAGCCAGAAACTAGCGGGAGATCTCTCCTACAATGAGCAGTTCTTC TRBD2 TRBV14 . TRBJ2-1
CASSPRSTGDTEAFF TGTGCCAGCAGCCCTCGGTCCACGGGCGACACTGAAGCTTTCTTT . TRBV7-9 few TRBJ1-1
CASSKGAHYGYTF TGTGCCAGCAGTAAGGGGGCCCACTATGGCTACACCTTC TRBD1 TRBV11-2 . TRBJ1-2
CASRSPGRQAEAFF TGTGCCAGCAGATCCCCAGGGAGGCAGGCTGAAGCTTTCTTT . TRBV7-2 . TRBJ1-1
CASSESVGAYNEQFF TGTGCCAGCAGTGAATCAGTGGGGGCCTACAATGAGCAGTTCTTC . TRBV2 few TRBJ2-1